The present T cell receptor beta chain was sequenced within a study of cytomegalovirus exposure and HLA in healthy donors. Whole-study findings and limits: A later analysis found most CMV-associated TCR beta chains apparently HLA-restricted. The CMV antigen specificity of a few CMV-associated chains was confirmed through in vitro analysis. Cytomegalovirus-associated status was assigned to 150 to 200 TCR beta chains.

The study ran its PCR with 60 Vbeta and 13 Jbeta primers. Clones were sequenced by immunoSEQ multiplex PCR, and TCRdb holds only the in-frame ones, with some missing. Of 250,000 or so clones in the sample, about 93% were seen once. The CDR3 runs to 15 residues. The germline V gene encodes CDR1 MNHEY and CDR2 SVGAGI. Points on this clone: Its antigen is as yet unknown.

J is TRBJ2-5 and V is TRBV6-5; no clear D gene. The end of the DNA aligns better with TRBJ2-7, so the J call may be wrong. The TCR was taken from a girl under 10 years old in good health and CMV-seronegative. The sequenced sample was PBMCs. The CDR3 region has the DNA TGTGCCAGCAGTAGACGCACCGGCGGTTCCTACGAGCAGTACTTC. Amino acid sequence: CASSRRTGGSYEQYF.